These T cell receptor beta chains were read from a single sample in a study of identifying expanded T cells in peripheral blood. TCRdb's table, derived via immunoSEQ multiplex PCR, lists solely in-frame clones and lacks some. The data contain about 89,000 clones, around 86% of them singletons. The sequencing sample was made of blood. The receptor set was obtained from a person between 18 and 75 years old in good health. The CDR3 runs from the conserved cysteine through the conserved F or W. Each record gives: J gene, clone size, V gene, D gene, CDR3 protein, CDR3 DNA. D genes are given only for firm matches. Some rows mark clone size as missing; the rest say once, few, many or name a class of expanded clone.

>TRBJ2-5|-|TRBV27|-
CASSFDQPIRGGLKTQYF
TGTGCCAGCAGTTTCGATCAGCCGATTAGGGGGGGGCTAAAGACCCAGTACTTC
>TRBJ2-3|once|TRBV7-2|-
CASSRPGTGLTQYF
TGTGCCAGCAGCCGTCCCGGGACGGGTCTCACGCAGTATTTT
>TRBJ2-7|-|TRBV4-3|-
CASSQEALASSYEQYF
TGCGCCAGCAGCCAAGAGGCCCTAGCGAGCTCCTACGAGCAGTACTTC
>TRBJ2-7|-|TRBV7-2|TRBD2
CASSASGGRQYEQYF
TGTGCCAGCAGCGCCAGCGGGGGCCGTCAATACGAGCAGTACTTC
>TRBJ2-7|-|TRBV7-3|TRBD1
CASSPETGYEQYF
TGTGCCAGCAGCCCAGAGACAGGGTACGAGCAGTACTTC
>TRBJ1-5|-|TRBV30|-
CAWSPRQGNQPQHF
TGTGCCTGGAGCCCACGACAGGGCAATCAGCCCCAGCATTTT
>TRBJ1-2|-|TRBV4-1|TRBD1
CASSQDSGGFGYTF
TGCGCCAGCAGCCAAGATTCAGGGGGCTTTGGCTACACCTTC
>TRBJ2-3|-|TRBV7-2|-
CASSPRGRPVLDTQYF
TGTGCCAGCAGCCCTAGGGGCAGGCCGGTTCTAGATACGCAGTATTTT
>TRBJ1-1|-|TRBV7-8|-
CASSLAGVNTEAFF
TGTGCCAGCAGCTTAGCAGGGGTGAACACTGAAGCTTTCTTT
>TRBJ2-7|-|TRBV10-1|TRBD1
CASSEETGDHEQYF
TGCGCCAGCAGTGAGGAGACAGGGGACCACGAGCAGTACTTC
>TRBJ2-7|-|TRBV29-1|-
CSVEEGPGRYEQYF
TGCAGCGTTGAAGAGGGGCCAGGTAGATACGAGCAGTACTTC
>TRBJ1-2|once|TRBV30|-
CAWTSRGAKGYTF
TGTGCCTGGACCTCCCGGGGGGCTAAGGGCTACACCTTC
>TRBJ1-1|-|TRBV20-1|-
CSASGFEAFF
TGCAGTGCTAGTGGGTTCGAAGCTTTCTTT
>TRBJ2-3|-|TRBV7-9|-
CASSYSLTGQHTDTQYF
TGTGCCAGCAGCTATTCCCTGACAGGCCAACACACAGATACGCAGTATTTT
>TRBJ1-1|-|TRBV29-1|-
CSVEVGQGGGGSGAFF
TGCAGCGTTGAAGTTGGGCAGGGCGGTGGGGGTTCCGGAGCTTTCTTT
>TRBJ1-6|-|TRBV6-5|-
CASSPTRDNSPLHF
TGTGCCAGCAGTCCAACAAGGGATAATTCACCCCTCCACTTT
>TRBJ2-7|-|TRBV5-1|-
CASSSVTGSYEQYF
TGCGCCAGCAGCTCGGTGACAGGCTCCTACGAGCAGTACTTC
>TRBJ2-5|few|TRBV12-5|-
CASATVYLEETQYF
TGTGCTAGCGCGACAGTTTATCTGGAGGAGACCCAGTACTTC
>TRBJ2-1|-|TRBV14|-
CASAKGVEREQFF
TGTGCCAGCGCAAAGGGGGTCGAGCGTGAGCAGTTCTTC
>TRBJ1-6|-|TRBV2|-
CASSGNNSPLHF
TGTGCCAGCAGTGGAAATAATTCACCCCTCCACTTT
>TRBJ2-5|-|TRBV7-3|TRBD1
CASSPTGGAVETQYF
TGTGCCAGCAGCCCGACAGGGGGCGCGGTGGAGACCCAGTACTTC
>TRBJ1-5|-|TRBV18|-
CASSPDSSNQPQHF
TGTGCCAGCTCACCGGACAGTAGCAATCAGCCCCAGCATTTT
>TRBJ1-3|-|TRBV15|TRBD1
CATKLKTRLDRGVGNTIYF
TGTGCCACCAAACTGAAAACAAGGCTCGACAGGGGTGTTGGAAACACCATATATTTT
>TRBJ2-1|-|TRBV7-2|TRBD2
CASSLVTSGVSYNEQFF
TGTGCCAGCAGCTTAGTCACTAGCGGGGTCTCCTACAATGAGCAGTTCTTC
>TRBJ1-1|-|TRBV7-8|-
CASSLPNRVNTEAFF
TGTGCCAGCAGCTTACCTAACAGGGTGAACACTGAAGCTTTCTTT
>TRBJ1-2|-|TRBV9|-
CASSVEVMGNYGYTF
TGTGCCAGCAGCGTAGAGGTAATGGGGAACTATGGCTACACCTTC
>TRBJ1-4|-|TRBV6-1|-
CASSKESAGRSTNEKLFF
TGTGCCAGCAGTAAAGAGTCGGCCGGGCGCTCAACTAATGAAAAACTGTTTTTT
>TRBJ1-2|-|TRBV19|-
CASSISPGSEHYGYTF
TGTGCCAGTAGTATAAGCCCAGGATCGGAGCACTATGGCTACACCTTC
>TRBJ2-5|-|TRBV5-4|-
CASSLGQQETQYF
TGTGCCAGCAGCTTGGGACAACAAGAGACCCAGTACTTC
>TRBJ2-3|-|TRBV27|-
CASSLSGDTQYF
TGTGCCAGCAGTTTATCGGGCGATACGCAGTATTTT
>TRBJ2-3|-|TRBV5-4|-
CASSFGSNLGDTQYF
TGTGCCAGCAGCTTCGGGTCTAACCTGGGGGATACGCAGTATTTT
>TRBJ1-5|-|TRBV27|TRBD1
CASSAGQGNQPQHF
TGTGCCAGCAGTGCAGGACAGGGCAATCAGCCCCAGCATTTT
>TRBJ1-2|few|TRBV10-3|-
CAISGNRAYGYTF
TGTGCCATCAGTGGCAACAGGGCCTATGGCTACACCTTC
>TRBJ2-5|-|TRBV5-1|TRBD1
CASSEGTGGVETQYF
TGCGCCAGCAGCGAGGGGACAGGGGGCGTAGAGACCCAGTACTTC
>TRBJ2-5|once|TRBV14|TRBD1
CASKPGQGFQETQYF
TGTGCCAGCAAACCGGGACAGGGGTTCCAAGAGACCCAGTACTTC
>TRBJ1-2|-|TRBV2|-
CASSDGAGYGYTF
TGTGCCAGCAGTGACGGGGCTGGGTATGGCTACACCTTC
>TRBJ1-2|-|TRBV6-5|-
CASSYQAYGYTF
TGTGCCAGCAGTTACCAGGCCTATGGCTACACCTTC
>TRBJ2-5|-|TRBV7-8|TRBD2
CASIPRRGGETQYF
TGTGCCAGCATCCCTAGACGGGGGGGAGAGACCCAGTACTTC
>TRBJ1-6|-|TRBV2|TRBD1
CASSRQGPFNSPLHF
TGTGCCAGCAGTCGACAGGGGCCTTTTAATTCACCCCTCCACTTT
>TRBJ2-1|-|TRBV7-9|TRBD1
CASSRSGTAYNEQFF
TGTGCCAGCAGCCGGTCCGGGACAGCCTACAATGAGCAGTTCTTC
>TRBJ1-1|once|TRBV9|TRBD1
CASSVVSGQGLGEAFF
TGTGCCAGCAGCGTAGTTAGTGGACAGGGGCTCGGTGAAGCTTTCTTT